The next 14 T cell receptor beta chains were all read from a single sample in a study of T-cell memory formation after mild COVID-19. TCRdb itself ran the 5' RACE reads through MiXCR, one entry per CDR3 protein. The sample shows around 200,000 distinct CDR3 sequences, 27% of them seen only once. The sequencing input was PBMCs or a T cell subset sorted from them (not recorded which). All receptors derive from an adult woman who had mild COVID-19 (a few samples of this study predate the infection). Cell type and time point are not known.

V usage is TRBV5-1 and J usage is TRBJ2-3; either TRBD1 or TRBD2 may supply D (7 bases each). The CDR3 is 16 residues long. Trimming took 2 bases from V and 1 from J, leaving 14 bases between them. From germline, CDR1 is SGHRS and CDR2 YFSETQ. The CDR3 is CASSLNRGGRTDTQYF. The CDR3 DNA is TGCGCCAGCAGCTTAAACAGGGGAGGGCGCACAGATACGCAGTATTTT.

This chain connects TRBV20-1 to TRBJ1-6; perhaps TRBD1 as D (5 bases). Germline CDR1 DFQATT, CDR2 SNEGSKA (reference sequence). This CDR3 has 16 residues. V shed 6 bases and J shed 7 bases, with 22 bases lying between them. The CDR3 nucleotides read TGCAGTGCCCCCGGGGCAGGCCAGGTGGGAAATTCACCCCTCCACTTT. Its protein is CSAPGAGQVGNSPLHF.

The rearrangement links TRBV5-8 to TRBJ2-2; a weak D match, TRBD1 (6 bases). This CDR3 has 15 amino acids. V lost 4 bases, J lost 1 base, and 11 bases lay in between. Germline V gives CDR1 SGHTS, CDR2 YDEGEE. The CDR3 coding sequence is TGTGCCAGCAGCCTGGGACAAATGAACACCGGGGAGCTGTTTTTT. This sequence encodes CASSLGQMNTGELFF. The whole variable domain, remainder taken from reference TRBV5-8 and TRBJ2-2, is EAGVTQSPTHLIKTRGQQATLRCSPISGHTSVYWYQQALGLGLQFLLWYDEGEERNRGNFPPRFSGRQFPNYSSELNVNALELEDSALYLCASSLGQMNTGELFFGEGSRLTVL.

Only a few counts were recorded for this clonotype. V is TRBV7-2 and J is TRBJ1-2; no clear D. The germline gives CDR1 SGHTA, CDR2 FQGNSA. The CDR3 sequence is 10 residues long. The germline V and J ends were trimmed by 5 bases and 8 bases, with 6 bases remaining between them. In nucleotides, the CDR3 is TGTGCCAGCAGCACGCGGGGCTACACCTTC. Amino acid sequence: CASSTRGYTF.

The chain recombines TRBV5-1 with TRBJ2-2; 7 bases fit TRBD1. The CDR3 has 14 amino acids. V shed 4 bases, J shed 4 bases, and the junction held 4 bases outside the gene matches. The V gene's germline CDR1 is SGHRS and CDR2 YFSETQ. The CDR3 here is CASSVAGGTGELFF. CDR3 DNA: TGCGCCAGCAGCGTTGCAGGGGGCACCGGGGAGCTGTTTTTT.

This clonotype appeared a few times. V and J are TRBV3-1 and TRBJ2-1, with 11 bases aligning to TRBD2. V dropped 1 base and J dropped 5; count of bases not matched to a gene: 10. Germline-derived CDR1 and CDR2 are LGHDT and YNNKEL (reference sequence). The CDR3 is 18 residues long. CDR3 protein: CASSQAGLAGGMDNEQFF. CDR3 DNA sequence: TGTGCCAGCAGCCAAGCGGGGCTAGCGGGAGGTATGGACAATGAGCAGTTCTTC.

This clonotype was detected only once. This chain connects TRBV10-3 to TRBJ1-6; D unclear. This CDR3 has 12 residues. Trimming stripped 2 bases from V and 12 bases from J, with 8 bases between. CDR1 and CDR2 from the germline V gene are ENHRY and SYGVKD. In DNA, the CDR3 is TGTGCCATCAGTGAGATCCGGGAACCCCTCCACTTT. This codes for CAISEIREPLHF.

This clonotype was picked up a small number of times. The chain links TRBV11-2 to TRBJ2-5; D possibly matches TRBD1 or TRBD2 (5 bases each). CDR3 size: 16 residues. The germline V and J ends were trimmed by 5 bases and 3 bases, with 19 bases remaining between them. Germline CDR1 is SGHAT and CDR2 is FQNNGV. The DNA of the CDR3 is TGTGCCAGCAGCCTCGGGGCGTTAGTCGGAGAAGAGACCCAGTACTTC. It yields the protein CASSLGALVGEETQYF.

At least ten counts were recorded for this clonotype. The J gene is TRBJ2-1, the V gene TRBV29-1, with 13 nucleotides matching TRBD2. CDR1 SQVTM and CDR2 ANQGSEA come from the germline V gene. V gave up 7 bases and J gave up 8 bases; unmatched junction bases: 2. This CDR3 is built from 12 residues. The CDR3 protein is CSAGLAGYEQFF. The CDR3 nucleotides read TGCAGCGCGGGACTAGCGGGGTATGAGCAGTTCTTC.

The CDR3 nucleotides read TGCAGCGTCACGGGACAGGGGGCGGGTGGCGAGCAGTACTTC. This sequence encodes CSVTGQGAGGEQYF. The V gene is TRBV29-1, the J gene TRBJ2-7, with 12 bases lining up with TRBD1. V dropped 6 bases and J dropped 6; count of bases not matched to a gene: 9. Germline V gene data show CDR1 as SQVTM and CDR2 as ANQGSEA. The CDR3 has 14 amino acids.

The genes are TRBV7-2 and TRBJ2-7, with D unclear. The CDR3 has 15 residues. Trimming removed 1 base at V and 6 bases at J, with 16 bases between. Per the germline V gene, CDR1 is SGHTA and CDR2 is FQGNSA. In nucleotides, the CDR3 is TGTGCCAGCAGCTTAGAGGGTAGCCCGGTCGGCGAGCAGTACTTC. Protein: CASSLEGSPVGEQYF.

The rearrangement joins TRBV7-8 to TRBJ1-5; perhaps TRBD1 as D (5 bases). Between the trimmed V and J ends, which lost 1 base and 4 bases, there was a span of 8 bases. The CDR3 runs 14 residues. Germline CDR1 is SGHVS and CDR2 is FQNEAQ. CDR3 DNA sequence: TGTGCCAGCAGCTTAGTGGGGGGAAATCAGCCCCAGCATTTT. It specifies CASSLVGGNQPQHF. Full variable domain (outside the CDR3, taken from reference TRBV7-8 and TRBJ1-5): GAGVSQSPRYKVAKRGQDVALRCDPISGHVSLFWYQQALGQGPEFLTYFQNEAQLDKSGLPSDRFFAERPEGSVSTLKIQRTQQEDSAVYLCASSLVGGNQPQHFGDGTRLSIL.

This clonotype was detected only once. V and J are TRBV20-1 and TRBJ2-3, with 7 bases that match TRBD2. The germline V gene encodes CDR1 DFQATT and CDR2 SNEGSKA (reference sequence). The CDR3 loop spans 15 amino acids. V trimming: 3 bases; J trimming: 1 base; junction bases outside the gene matches: 7. The CDR3 DNA follows: TGCAGTGCTAGTAAGCCTAGCGGCCGCACAGATACGCAGTATTTT. Translated, it gives CSASKPSGRTDTQYF.

J is TRBJ2-1 and V is TRBV5-1; no clear D. The CDR3 sequence is 14 residues long. Germline-derived CDR1 and CDR2 are SGHRS and YFSETQ. V dropped 0 bases and J dropped 6 bases, with 10 bases sitting between them. DNA of the CDR3: TGCGCCAGCAGCTTGGAGGCTTACGTCAATGAGCAGTTCTTC. Translated, it gives CASSLEAYVNEQFF.